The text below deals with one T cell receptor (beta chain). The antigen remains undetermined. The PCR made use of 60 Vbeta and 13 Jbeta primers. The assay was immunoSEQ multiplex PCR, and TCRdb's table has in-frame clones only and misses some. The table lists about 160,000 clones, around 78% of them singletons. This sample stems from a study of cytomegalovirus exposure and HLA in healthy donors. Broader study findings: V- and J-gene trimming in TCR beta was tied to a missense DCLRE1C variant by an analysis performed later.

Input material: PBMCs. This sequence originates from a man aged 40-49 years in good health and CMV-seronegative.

In DNA, the CDR3 is TGTGCCTGGAGTCTACCCACAGGGAGTGTCACTGAAGCTTTCTTT. Its protein product is CAWSLPTGSVTEAFF. The rearrangement uses TRBV30 and TRBJ1-1; D may be TRBD1 (6 bases). Trimming took off 2 bases at V and 4 bases at J, with 17 bases between the two ends. Germline CDR1 and CDR2: GTSNPN and SVGIG (reference sequence). This CDR3 region has 15 residues.